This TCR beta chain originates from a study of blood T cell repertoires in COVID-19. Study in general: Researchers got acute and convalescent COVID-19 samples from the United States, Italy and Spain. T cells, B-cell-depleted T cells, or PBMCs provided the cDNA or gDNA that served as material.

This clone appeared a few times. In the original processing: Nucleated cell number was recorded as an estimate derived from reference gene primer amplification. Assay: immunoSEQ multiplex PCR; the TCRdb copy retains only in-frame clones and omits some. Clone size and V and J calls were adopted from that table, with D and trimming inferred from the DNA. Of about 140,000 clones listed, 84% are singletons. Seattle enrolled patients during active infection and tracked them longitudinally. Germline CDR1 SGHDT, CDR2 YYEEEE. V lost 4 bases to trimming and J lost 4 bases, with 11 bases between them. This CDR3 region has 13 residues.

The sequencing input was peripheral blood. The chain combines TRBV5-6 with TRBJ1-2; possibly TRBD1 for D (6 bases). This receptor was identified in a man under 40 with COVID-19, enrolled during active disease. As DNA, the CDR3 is TGTGCCAGCAGCCAGGACAGCCTCTATGGCTACACCTTC. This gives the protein CASSQDSLYGYTF.